This T cell receptor (beta chain) was profiled in a study of Ad26.COV2.S vaccination and SARS-CoV-2 variants (dated by TCRdb to the early 2020s). About the investigation overall: Vaccine-arm donors came from COV1001, a multicentre, randomized, double-blind, placebo-controlled phase I-IIa trial of Ad26.COV2.S in healthy adults. Ad26.COV2.S was administered intramuscularly at a dose of 5x10^10 or 1x10^11 viral particles, either as one shot or as two shots given 56 days apart. TCRbeta repertoire sequencing was used to assess the specificity and breadth of SARS-CoV-2-reactive T cell receptors after Ad26.COV2.S vaccination. The TCR-sequenced set comprised around 32 samples: about 19 Ad26.COV2.S vaccine recipients, 5 placebo recipients and 8 SARS-CoV-2 convalescent individuals. Trial participants were randomized into five groups of five, in which low-dose or high-dose Ad26.COV2.S was given once or twice, or placebo was given on both occasions. Investigators remained blinded to trial group allocation during experiments and outcome assessment.

What the study reported, not specific to this receptor: Spike-specific TCR breadth was higher in Ad26.COV2.S recipients than in placebo recipients (P = 0.0014). After vaccination, substantial breadth of spike-specific CD8+ and CD4+ T cell responses was reported. The authors noted that total T cell responses may have been underestimated by the TCR breadth and depth analyses. Vaccine and placebo recipients had comparable non-spike TCR breadth, which fits with the vaccine containing only spike. The study was not powered for comparison of responses between vaccine doses or regimens.

TCRbeta CDR3 regions were sequenced with the immunoSEQ Assay. After extraction, genomic DNA underwent amplification by bias-controlled multiplex PCR, followed by high-throughput sequencing. The source study handled its data this way. To quantify the absolute abundance of each unique TCRbeta CDR3 region, sequences were collapsed and filtered. Usable DNA was measured by amplifying reference genes present in all nucleated cells, and TCRbeta template counts were normalized to that usable DNA to estimate T cell fraction. Repertoire TCRs were annotated as SARS-CoV-2-specific by exact matching of V gene, CDR3 amino acid sequence and J gene to a known reactive TCR set. MIRA supplied the reference SARS-CoV-2 TCR set, which was filtered for enrichment in COVID-19-positive ImmuneCODE repertoires so that public or cross-reactive TCRs were removed. Using the MIRA antigens, annotated TCRs were further analysed by specific ORF or by position within an ORF. Breadth was defined as annotated unique rearrangements over total unique productive rearrangements; depth was the summed frequency of those rearrangements. Two-sided Wilcoxon rank-sum tests were applied when comparing TCR breadth between groups. Imported from immuneACCESS, the table was reduced by TCRdb to in-frame sequences with V and J called. These copies leave out some clones; in studies compared against another copy, an unresolved V gene accounts for under half, and the cause of the remainder is not known. V and J calls and clone size come straight from that table; D and trimming were deduced from the DNA. The sample contains about 420,000 clones, roughly 88% of them found a single time. The ten largest clones take up 3.5% to 4% of the sample.

In the paper's terms, the treatment or condition label means: around 19 received Ad26.COV2.S at low or high dose, single or two shots; roughly five received placebo; per-sample allocation not given. For vaccine and placebo recipients, the sequenced repertoires came from samples collected on day 63 after the first injection. Cohort 1b enrolled around 23 adults aged 18-55 years at a single site in Boston, USA, between 29 July and 7 August 2020. Ad26.COV2.S was a replication-incompetent adenovirus type 26 vector that expressed a prefusion-stabilized SARS-CoV-2 spike protein derived from the original Wuhan strain. The CDR3 holds 16 amino acids from the cysteine to the phenylalanine. Just the 48-base CDR3 DNA is kept, in frame starting at base 1. CDR1 is given as MNHEY and CDR2 as SMNVEV, both from the germline V gene (reference sequence). Trimming accounts for 4 bases at V and 2 bases at J, while the number of junction bases matched to no gene is 6.

Concerning this clone: No cognate antigen has been identified for it. Base qualities are missing; no much larger clone stands one base away.

This TCR was sampled from a person aged 18-60 years who received the Ad26.COV2.S COVID-19 vaccine or a placebo. The rearranged segments are TRBV27 and TRBJ1-5; 9 junctional bases match TRBD1. The starting material was peripheral blood, obtained in a trial of Ad26.COV2.S vaccine versus placebo. The CDR3 reads as follows: CASSSTRTGGNQPQHF. Read as DNA, the sequence is TGTGCCAGCAGTTCTACACGGACAGGGGGCAATCAGCCCCAGCATTTT.